The rows below give T cell receptor beta chains drawn from one sample of a study of T cells in Graves' hyperthyroidism and ophthalmopathy. TCRdb recomputed calls from the multiplex PCR reads with MiXCR, one row per CDR3 protein. Counted here are roughly 570,000 distinct CDR3 sequences, about half occurring once; the ten biggest clones make up more than 7%. The specimen sequenced was peripheral blood or thyroid tissue (not recorded which). These receptors originate from a woman aged 18-30 years with Graves' hyperthyroidism. The CDR3 runs from the conserved cysteine through the conserved F or W. D genes are given only for firm matches. The size field is filled for only some rows; it gives once, few, many or a size class.

-	TRBV7-9	TRBJ1-1	many	TGTGCCAGCAGCTTAGATCAGGGACGGTTAGAAGCTTTCTTT	CASSLDQGRLEAFF
-	TRBV24-1	TRBJ2-3	few	TGTGCCACCAGTGACGCCTGGGCCAATGTAGGAGATACGCAGTATTTT	CATSDAWANVGDTQYF
-	TRBV7-8	TRBJ2-7	-	TGTGCCAGCAGCCGACTAGGGGCCTACGAGCAGTACTTC	CASSRLGAYEQYF
-	TRBV10-3	TRBJ2-7	-	TGTGCCAGCAGTTACCTGGGAACAGCCACCTACGAGCAGTACTTC	CASSYLGTATYEQYF
-	TRBV2	TRBJ1-2	-	TGTGCCAGCAGGTTATTGGACTATGGCTACACCTTC	CASRLLDYGYTF
-	TRBV7-8	TRBJ1-1	many	TGTGCCAGCAGCGAGTCTAGGGAGGGATGGAAAGCTTTCTTT	CASSESREGWKAFF
-	TRBV7-6	TRBJ2-7	few	TGTGCCAGCAGTTTAGGCTCTCGACAGCTAAAGGCCGAGCAGTACTTC	CASSLGSRQLKAEQYF
-	TRBV7-2	TRBJ2-7	once	TGTGCCAGCAGTGCTAGAGGAGGAACCGAGCAGTACTTC	CASSARGGTEQYF
TRBD1	TRBV9	TRBJ2-6	-	TGTGCCAGCAGCCCCCCAGTGGTGGACAGGGCTACTGGGGCCAACGTCCTGACTTTC	CASSPPVVDRATGANVLTF
-	TRBV9	TRBJ2-5	many	TGTGCCAGCAGCGTAGCTACGAGGGGTGGGGGCCAAGAGACCCAGTACTTC	CASSVATRGGGQETQYF
-	TRBV10-2	TRBJ2-7	many	TGCGCCAGCCTCGGGGCCCTGGAATACGAGCAGTACTTC	CASLGALEYEQYF
-	TRBV29-1	TRBJ2-7	-	TGCAGTCCACCCGGGGAAGAGCAGTACTTC	CSPPGEEQYF
-	TRBV9	TRBJ2-2	-	TGTGCCAGCAGCCAAGGAGGGGGGACGAACACCGGGGAGCTGTTTTTT	CASSQGGGTNTGELFF
-	TRBV24-1	TRBJ2-5	many	TGTGCCACCAGTGATTTTGTTAGCGGCCTCGTGGAGACCCAGTACTTC	CATSDFVSGLVETQYF
-	TRBV20-1	TRBJ1-5	-	TGCAGTGCTAGACAGGGAGGACTTCGATTAGAGACCCAGCATTTT	CSARQGGLRLETQHF
-	TRBV2	TRBJ2-5	-	TGTGCCAGCATGGGTGGAATTCCTGGGCCCCAGTACTTC	CASMGGIPGPQYF
TRBD2	TRBV6-2/TRBV6-3	TRBJ2-7	-	TGTGCCAGCAGCGTAGCGGGATGGGACGAGCAGTACTTC	CASSVAGWDEQYF
-	TRBV25-1	TRBJ2-7	once	TGTGCCAGCAGTGAAGGGACCACCTACGAGCAGTACTTC	CASSEGTTYEQYF
-	TRBV12-3/TRBV12-4	TRBJ1-2	many	TGTGCCAGCAGTTTAGATGCGACGAACTATGGCTACACCTTC	CASSLDATNYGYTF
TRBD1	TRBV10-3	TRBJ1-6	-	TGTGCCATCAGTACCGGGACAGGGGATAATTCACCCCTCCACTTT	CAISTGTGDNSPLHF
-	TRBV18	TRBJ1-1	-	TGTGCCAGCTCACCACCCTACGGACAGTTCGCGGGATTCTTT	CASSPPYGQFAGFF
-	TRBV5-1	TRBJ1-2	many	TGCGCCAGCAGCTTGGGAGGGGGAGACTATGGCTACACCTTC	CASSLGGGDYGYTF
-	TRBV7-9	TRBJ2-1	-	TGTGCCAGGCAAGTGGAGTCAACCAATGAGCAGTTCTTC	CARQVESTNEQFF
-	TRBV19	TRBJ1-6	-	TGTGCCAGTAGTATAGGCAGTTCCTATAATTCACCCCTCCACTTT	CASSIGSSYNSPLHF
TRBD1	TRBV7-9	TRBJ1-2	-	TGTGCCAGCAGCCCGTCCGGGACAGGGAGCGGCTACACCTTC	CASSPSGTGSGYTF
-	TRBV11-3	TRBJ1-1	many	TGTGCCAGCAGCTTAGTGGCGGGTCCCACTGAAGCTTTCTTT	CASSLVAGPTEAFF
TRBD1	TRBV19	TRBJ1-1	-	TGTGCCAGTAGTATTTTAGGGGGCAGCACTGAAGCTTTCTTT	CASSILGGSTEAFF
TRBD1	TRBV12-3/TRBV12-4	TRBJ2-2	many	TGTGCCAGCAGCCTTAGAGGGACAGGGAACACCGGGGAGCTGTTTTTT	CASSLRGTGNTGELFF